This T cell receptor beta chain was recorded in a study of blood T cell repertoires in COVID-19. Turning to the study itself: Acute and convalescent COVID-19 specimens originated in the United States, Italy and Spain.

This CDR3 has 15 amino acids. From germline, CDR1 is LGHDT and CDR2 YNNKEL (reference sequence). Trimming removed 4 bases at V and 5 bases at J, with 18 bases between. In the original analysis: Amplified reference gene primers provided the basis for estimating nucleated cell counts. Measured with immunoSEQ multiplex PCR; TCRdb has only the in-frame clones, and not every one. The V and J calls and the clone size are those of that table, but D and trimming were determined from the DNA. The sample has about 360,000 clones, over 65% seen once. The sample comprised peripheral blood. This receptor was taken from a human donor with acute or convalescent COVID-19. The donor label of this sample is uncertain. This chain links TRBV3-1 (or the pseudogene TRBV3-2) with TRBJ2-7; possibly TRBD1 for D (5 bases). CDR3 residues: CASSRTPAGFDEQYF. The CDR3 coding sequence is TGTGCCAGCAGCCGGACCCCAGCAGGGTTTGACGAGCAGTACTTC.